Following are 2 T cell receptor beta chains from one sample sequenced in a study of T cells in localized non-small cell lung cancer. Some clones are missing from TCRdb's copy, which holds only in-frame ones; the method was immunoSEQ multiplex PCR. The profile covers 30,000 to 45,000 clones, with approximately 88% appearing a single time and 2.5% to 3% taken by the ten largest. Sequenced material: peripheral blood, taken before any cancer treatment. Receptors originate from a woman aged 35-75 years with stage I lung adenocarcinoma.

V usage is TRBV6-5 and J usage is TRBJ2-7, with D possibly being TRBD1 or TRBD2 (5 bases each). In germline, CDR1 is MNHEY, CDR2 SVGAGI. Deletions cut 0 bases from V and 5 bases from J, with 14 bases between. This CDR3 has 15 amino acids. Written as DNA, the CDR3 is TGTGCCAGCAGTTACTCAGGGACCGCCATTGACGAGCAGTACTTC. Translating gives CASSYSGTAIDEQYF.

The rearrangement joins TRBV6-6 to TRBJ2-7; D is uncertain. Trimming removed 2 bases from V and 5 bases from J, with 16 bases in between. The CDR3 runs 15 residues. CDR1 and CDR2 (germline): MNHNY, SVGAGI (reference sequence). The CDR3 is CASSYGSDPADEQYF. DNA of the CDR3: TGTGCCAGCAGTTACGGGTCGGACCCCGCCGACGAGCAGTACTTC.